One and the same sample provided the 6 T cell receptor beta chains below, sequenced in a study of T cells in Graves' hyperthyroidism and ophthalmopathy. Researchers amplified the TCR beta CDR3 regions from RNA transcripts. TCR CDR3 regions were first amplified by RT-PCR with HTBI primers. Each CDR3 protein gets one entry after TCRdb re-called the multiplex PCR reads with MiXCR. The repertoire holds under 400,000 distinct CDR3 sequences, with approximately 13% as singletons. Source material: blood. These receptors were collected from an older woman with Graves' hyperthyroidism.

The chain links TRBV11-3 to TRBJ2-1, with 7 bases fitting TRBD2. The V and J ends lost 5 bases and 9 bases, in that order; junction bases with no gene match: 10. The CDR3 covers 14 residues. The V gene's germline CDR1 is SGHNT and CDR2 YENEEA. The CDR3 region is CASSLNAGESEQFF. CDR3 coding DNA: TGTGCCAGCAGCCTGAACGCGGGAGAGAGTGAGCAGTTCTTC.

The chain recombines TRBV20-1 with TRBJ2-7; 7 nucleotides match TRBD1. The CDR3 has 14 amino acids. With V trimmed by 5 bases and J by 0 bases, 7 bases remained unmatched. In germline, CDR1 is DFQATT, CDR2 SNEGSKA (reference sequence). CDR3 bases: TGCAGTGCTCGCCGACAGGGATCCTCCTACGAGCAGTACTTC. The encoded protein is CSARRQGSSYEQYF.

This clonotype has more than one count but fewer than ten. This chain connects TRBV27 to TRBJ2-5; D not resolved. The germline gives CDR1 MNHEY, CDR2 SMNVEV (reference sequence). Trimming pared 4 bases from V and 2 bases from J, leaving 8 bases between. The CDR3 extends over 13 amino acids. Written as DNA, the CDR3 is TGTGCCAGCAGTTCCCCGGTACAAGAGACCCAGTACTTC. This translates into CASSSPVQETQYF.

This chain links TRBV27 with TRBJ2-7, with 7 bases identical to TRBD1. CDR1 and CDR2 (germline): MNHEY, SMNVEV (reference sequence). The CDR3 totals 15 residues. The V and J ends lost 6 bases and 3 bases, in that order; junction bases with no gene match: 11. The CDR3 sequence: CASRRSGTEGYEQYF. The CDR3, as DNA: TGTGCCAGCAGGCGTTCCGGGACAGAGGGCTACGAGCAGTACTTC.

This clonotype has a count of ten or more. The chain recombines TRBV28 with TRBJ2-7; D is possibly TRBD1 (5 bases). Trimming left V 7 bases short and J 2 bases short, with 9 bases between. Per the germline V gene, CDR1 is MDHEN and CDR2 is SYDVKM. The CDR3 has 12 residues. In DNA, the CDR3 is TGTGCCAGCATGGGGCGAACCTACGAGCAGTACTTC. Its protein product is CASMGRTYEQYF.

The table lists this clonotype with many counts. The rearrangement links TRBV20-1 to TRBJ2-7; 7 positions agree with TRBD2. The CDR3 covers 12 residues. The germline V gene encodes CDR1 DFQATT and CDR2 SNEGSKA (reference sequence). V gave up 3 bases and J gave up 3 bases; unmatched junction bases: 2. CDR3 amino acids: CSARASGYEQYF. The DNA for the CDR3 is TGCAGTGCTAGGGCTAGCGGCTACGAGCAGTACTTC.